This T cell receptor beta chain was observed in a study of identical twins. TCRdb reprocessed the 5' RACE reads with MiXCR, giving one entry per CDR3 protein. Among some 900,000 distinct CDR3 sequences listed, approximately 13% were seen once. V lost 6 bases and J lost 2; bases outside the gene matches: 9. Germline values: CDR1 SQVTM, CDR2 ANQGSEA. CDR3 length equals 17 residues. A further study also used this sample, focusing on yellow fever vaccine responses in identical twins.

The TCR originated in a woman aged 18-29 years in good health. The genes are TRBV29-1 and TRBJ2-2; 13 nucleotides agree with TRBD2. The sample consisted of PBMCs. This CDR3 is CSVAPGTSGTNTGELFF. In nucleotides, the CDR3 is TGCAGCGTCGCTCCCGGGACTAGCGGGACTAACACCGGGGAGCTGTTTTTT.